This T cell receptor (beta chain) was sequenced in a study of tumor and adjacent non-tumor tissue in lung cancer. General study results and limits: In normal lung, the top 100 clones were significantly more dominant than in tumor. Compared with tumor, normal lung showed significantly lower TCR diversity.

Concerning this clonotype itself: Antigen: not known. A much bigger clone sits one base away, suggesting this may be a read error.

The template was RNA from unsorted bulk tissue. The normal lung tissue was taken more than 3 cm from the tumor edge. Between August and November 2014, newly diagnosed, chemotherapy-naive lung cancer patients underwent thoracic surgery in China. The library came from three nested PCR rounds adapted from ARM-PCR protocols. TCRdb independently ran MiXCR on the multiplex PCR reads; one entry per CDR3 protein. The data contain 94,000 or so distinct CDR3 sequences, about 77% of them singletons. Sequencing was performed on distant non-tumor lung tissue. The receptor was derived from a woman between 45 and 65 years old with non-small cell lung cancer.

The DNA for the CDR3 is TGCAGTGCTTTAACGGGAGGAGACGGAGAGACCCAGTACTTC. Translated: CSALTGGDGETQYF. J is TRBJ2-5 and V is TRBV20-1; 7 nucleotides match TRBD2. Per the germline V gene, CDR1 is DFQATT and CDR2 is SNEGSKA (reference sequence). The CDR3 is 14 residues long. The trim removed 5 bases at V and 4 bases at J, leaving 10 bases unmatched.